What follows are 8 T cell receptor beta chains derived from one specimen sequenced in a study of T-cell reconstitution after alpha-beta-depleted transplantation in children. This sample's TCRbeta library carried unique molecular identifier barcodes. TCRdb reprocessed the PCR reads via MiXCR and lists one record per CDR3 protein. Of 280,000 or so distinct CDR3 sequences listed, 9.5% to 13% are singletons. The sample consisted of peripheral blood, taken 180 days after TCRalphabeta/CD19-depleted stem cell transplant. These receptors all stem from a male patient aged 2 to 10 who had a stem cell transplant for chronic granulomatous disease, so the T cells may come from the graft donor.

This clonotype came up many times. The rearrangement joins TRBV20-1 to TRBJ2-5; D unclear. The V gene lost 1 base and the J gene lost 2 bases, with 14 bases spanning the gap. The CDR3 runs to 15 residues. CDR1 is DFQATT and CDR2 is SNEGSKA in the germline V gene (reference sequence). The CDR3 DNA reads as TGCAGTGCTAGAGCGCTATTTCTTATTCAAGAGACCCAGTACTTC. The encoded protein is CSARALFLIQETQYF.

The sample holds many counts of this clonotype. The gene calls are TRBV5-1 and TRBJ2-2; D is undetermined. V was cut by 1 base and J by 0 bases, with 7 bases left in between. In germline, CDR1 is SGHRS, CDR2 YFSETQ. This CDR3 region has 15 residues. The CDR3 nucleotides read TGCGCCAGCAGCTTGCAGACGTCGAACACCGGGGAGCTGTTTTTT. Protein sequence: CASSLQTSNTGELFF.

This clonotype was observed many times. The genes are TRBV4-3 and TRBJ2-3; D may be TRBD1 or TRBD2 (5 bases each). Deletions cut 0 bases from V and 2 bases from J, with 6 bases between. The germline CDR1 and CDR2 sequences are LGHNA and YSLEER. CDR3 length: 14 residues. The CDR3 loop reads CASSQEGTTDTQYF. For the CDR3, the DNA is TGCGCCAGCAGCCAAGAAGGGACCACAGATACGCAGTATTTT.

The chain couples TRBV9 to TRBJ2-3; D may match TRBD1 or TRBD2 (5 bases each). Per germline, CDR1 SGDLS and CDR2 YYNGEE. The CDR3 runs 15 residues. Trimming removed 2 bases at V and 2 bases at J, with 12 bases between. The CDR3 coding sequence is TGTGCCAGCAGCGTCGGACACGGGGACACAGATACGCAGTATTTT. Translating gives CASSVGHGDTDTQYF.

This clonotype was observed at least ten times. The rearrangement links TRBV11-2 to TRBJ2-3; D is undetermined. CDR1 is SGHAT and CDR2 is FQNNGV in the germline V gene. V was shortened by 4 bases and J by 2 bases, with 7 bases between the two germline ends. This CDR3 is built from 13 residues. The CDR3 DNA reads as TGTGCCAGCAGCTACCTACTCACAGATACGCAGTATTTT. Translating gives CASSYLLTDTQYF.

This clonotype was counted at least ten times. CDR3 loop: CASSFWGIGNQPQHF. The CDR3 nucleotides are TGTGCCAGCAGTTTTTGGGGGATCGGCAATCAGCCCCAGCATTTT. This rearrangement joins TRBV12-3 or TRBV12-4 to TRBJ1-5; D perhaps matches TRBD1 (5 bases). V dropped 3 bases and J dropped 2 bases, with 11 bases sitting between them. There are 15 residues in the CDR3.

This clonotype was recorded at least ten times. CDR3 nucleotides: TGCAGTGCTAGACCCGGGACAGCGCAAGAGACCCAGTACTTC. Translating gives CSARPGTAQETQYF. The rearrangement uses TRBV20-1 and TRBJ2-5; 7 positions match TRBD1. J lost 2 bases, V lost 2 bases, and 5 bases had no gene match. This CDR3 region has 14 residues. Germline V gene sequence: CDR1 DFQATT, CDR2 SNEGSKA (reference sequence).

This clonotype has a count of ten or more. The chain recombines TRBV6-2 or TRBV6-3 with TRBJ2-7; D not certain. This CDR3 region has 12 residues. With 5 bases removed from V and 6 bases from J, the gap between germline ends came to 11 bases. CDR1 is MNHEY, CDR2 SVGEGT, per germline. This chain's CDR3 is CASSPNLREQYF. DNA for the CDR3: TGTGCCAGCAGTCCAAACCTTCGCGAGCAGTACTTC.